The text below deals with one T cell receptor (beta chain). The germline V gene has CDR1 SGHVS and CDR2 FQNEAQ. The CDR3 consists of 16 residues. The germline V and J ends were trimmed by 5 bases and 0 bases, with 13 bases remaining between them. The source of the sample is a study of blood T cell repertoires in COVID-19. Study background: T cells, B-cell-depleted T cells, or PBMCs supplied cDNA or gDNA.

Per the original data handling: Reference gene primer amplification yielded estimated nucleated cell counts. The method was immunoSEQ multiplex PCR; TCRdb's version includes in-frame clones alone and lacks a portion of them. For V, J and clone size, that table is used; D and trimming come from the DNA. The sample includes some 300,000 clones, approximately 90% of them seen just once. The sample comprised PBMCs or T cells enriched from blood (not recorded which). This sequence was found in an older woman in a cohort exposed to, infected with or recovered from COVID-19 (not recorded which). J is TRBJ2-2 and V is TRBV7-8, with unresolved D. As DNA, the CDR3 is TGTGCCAGCAGCCCCCGTCGGGTTTCGAACACCGGGGAGCTGTTTTTT. As protein: CASSPRRVSNTGELFF.